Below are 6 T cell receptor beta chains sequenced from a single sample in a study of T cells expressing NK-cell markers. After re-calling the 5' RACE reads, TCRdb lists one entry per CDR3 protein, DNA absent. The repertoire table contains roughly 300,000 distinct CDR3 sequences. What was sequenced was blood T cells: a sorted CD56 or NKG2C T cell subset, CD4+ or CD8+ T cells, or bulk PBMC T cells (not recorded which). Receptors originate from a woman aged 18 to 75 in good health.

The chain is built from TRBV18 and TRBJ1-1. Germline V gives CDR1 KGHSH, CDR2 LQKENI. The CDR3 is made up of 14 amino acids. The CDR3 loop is CASSPPNGNTEAFF.

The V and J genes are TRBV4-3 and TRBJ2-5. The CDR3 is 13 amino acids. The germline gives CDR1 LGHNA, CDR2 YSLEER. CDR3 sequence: CASSQESWETQYF.

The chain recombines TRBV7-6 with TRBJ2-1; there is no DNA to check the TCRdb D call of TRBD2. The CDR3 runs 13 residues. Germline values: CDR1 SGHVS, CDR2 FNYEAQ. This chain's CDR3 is CASSSNSYNEQFF.

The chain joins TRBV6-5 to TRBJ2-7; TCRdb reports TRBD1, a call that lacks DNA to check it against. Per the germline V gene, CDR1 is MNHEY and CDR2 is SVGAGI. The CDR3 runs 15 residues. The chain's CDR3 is CASSYDRGFSYEQYF.

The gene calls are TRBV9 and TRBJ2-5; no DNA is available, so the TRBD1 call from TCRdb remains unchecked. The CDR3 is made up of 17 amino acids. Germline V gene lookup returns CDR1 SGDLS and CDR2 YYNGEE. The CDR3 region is CASSSSGAEALGSTQYF. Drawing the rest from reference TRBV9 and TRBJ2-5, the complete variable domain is DSGVTQTPKHLITATGQRVTLRCSPRSGDLSVYWYQQSLDQGLQFLIQYYNGEERAKGNILERFSAQQFPDLHSELNLSSLELGDSALYFCASSSSGAEALGSTQYFGPGTRLLVL.

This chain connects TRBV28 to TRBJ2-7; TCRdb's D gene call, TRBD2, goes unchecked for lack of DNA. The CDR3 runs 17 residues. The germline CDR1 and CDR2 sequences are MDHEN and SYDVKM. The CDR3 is CASSLSPLPSGKYEQYF.